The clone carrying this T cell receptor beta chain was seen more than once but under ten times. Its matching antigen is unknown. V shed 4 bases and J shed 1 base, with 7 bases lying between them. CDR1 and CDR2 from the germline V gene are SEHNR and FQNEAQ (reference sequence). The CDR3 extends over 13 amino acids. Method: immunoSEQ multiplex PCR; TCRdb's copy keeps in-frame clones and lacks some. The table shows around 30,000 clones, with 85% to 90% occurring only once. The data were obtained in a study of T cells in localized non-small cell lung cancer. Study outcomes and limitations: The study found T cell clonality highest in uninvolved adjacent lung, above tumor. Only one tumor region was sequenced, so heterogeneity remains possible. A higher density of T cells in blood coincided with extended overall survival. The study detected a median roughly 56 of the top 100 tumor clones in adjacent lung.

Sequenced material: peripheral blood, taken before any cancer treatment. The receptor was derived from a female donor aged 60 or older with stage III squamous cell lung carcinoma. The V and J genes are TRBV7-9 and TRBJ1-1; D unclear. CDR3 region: CASSYSGNTEAFF. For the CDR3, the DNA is TGTGCCAGCAGCTACTCAGGGAACACTGAAGCTTTCTTT. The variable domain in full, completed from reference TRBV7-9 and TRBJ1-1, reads DTGVSQNPRHKITKRGQNVTFRCDPISEHNRLYWYRQTLGQGPEFLTYFQNEAQLEKSRLLSDRFSAERPKGSFSTLEIQRTEQGDSAMYLCASSYSGNTEAFFGQGTRLTVV.